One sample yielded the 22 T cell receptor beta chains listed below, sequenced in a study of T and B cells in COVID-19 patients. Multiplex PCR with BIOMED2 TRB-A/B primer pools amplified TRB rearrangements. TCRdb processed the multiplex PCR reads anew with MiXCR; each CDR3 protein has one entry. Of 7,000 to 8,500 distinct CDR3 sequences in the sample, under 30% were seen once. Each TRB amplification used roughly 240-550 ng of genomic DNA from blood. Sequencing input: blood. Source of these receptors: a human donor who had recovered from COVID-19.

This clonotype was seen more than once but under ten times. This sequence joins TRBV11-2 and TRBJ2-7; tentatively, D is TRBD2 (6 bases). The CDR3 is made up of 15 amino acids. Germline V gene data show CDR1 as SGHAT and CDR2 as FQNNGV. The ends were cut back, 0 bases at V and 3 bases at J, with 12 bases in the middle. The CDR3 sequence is CASSLDPTSVYEQYF. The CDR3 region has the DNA TGTGCCAGCAGCTTAGATCCGACTAGTGTCTACGAGCAGTACTTC.

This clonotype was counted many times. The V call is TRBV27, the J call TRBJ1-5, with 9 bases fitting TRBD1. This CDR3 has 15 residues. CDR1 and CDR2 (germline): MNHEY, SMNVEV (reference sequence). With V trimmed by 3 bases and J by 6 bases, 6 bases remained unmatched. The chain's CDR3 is CASSFDRGGGQPQHF. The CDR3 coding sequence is TGTGCCAGCAGTTTCGACAGGGGGGGTGGTCAGCCCCAGCATTTT.

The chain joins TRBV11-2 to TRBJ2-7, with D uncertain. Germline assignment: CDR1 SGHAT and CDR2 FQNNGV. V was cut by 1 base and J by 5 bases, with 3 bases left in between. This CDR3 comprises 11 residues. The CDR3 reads CASSLVHEQYF. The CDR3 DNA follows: TGTGCCAGCAGCTTAGTCCACGAGCAGTACTTC.

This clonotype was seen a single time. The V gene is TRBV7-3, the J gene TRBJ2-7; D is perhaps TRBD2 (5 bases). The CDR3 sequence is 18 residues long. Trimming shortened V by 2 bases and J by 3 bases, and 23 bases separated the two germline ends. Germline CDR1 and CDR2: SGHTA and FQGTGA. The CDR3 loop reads CASSLFHLFGECFYEQYF. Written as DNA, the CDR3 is TGTGCCAGCAGCTTATTCCATTTGTTCGGGGAATGCTTCTACGAGCAGTACTTC.

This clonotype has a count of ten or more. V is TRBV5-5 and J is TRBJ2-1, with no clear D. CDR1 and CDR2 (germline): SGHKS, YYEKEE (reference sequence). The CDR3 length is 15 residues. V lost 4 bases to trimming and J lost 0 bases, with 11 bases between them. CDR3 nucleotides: TGTGCCAGCAGCCCCTCCCTTAGCTCCTACAATGAGCAGTTCTTC. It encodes CASSPSLSSYNEQFF.

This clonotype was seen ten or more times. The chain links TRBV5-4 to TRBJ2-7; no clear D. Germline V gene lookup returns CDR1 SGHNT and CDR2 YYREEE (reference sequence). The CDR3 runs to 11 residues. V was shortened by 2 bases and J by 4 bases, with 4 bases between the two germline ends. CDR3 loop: CASSFDYEQYF. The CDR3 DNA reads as TGTGCCAGCAGCTTTGATTACGAGCAGTACTTC. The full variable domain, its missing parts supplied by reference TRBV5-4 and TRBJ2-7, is ETGVTQSPTHLIKTRGQQVTLRCSSQSGHNTVSWYQQALGQGPQFIFQYYREEENGRGNFPPRFSGLQFPNYSSELNVNALELDDSALYLCASSFDYEQYFGPGTRLTVT.

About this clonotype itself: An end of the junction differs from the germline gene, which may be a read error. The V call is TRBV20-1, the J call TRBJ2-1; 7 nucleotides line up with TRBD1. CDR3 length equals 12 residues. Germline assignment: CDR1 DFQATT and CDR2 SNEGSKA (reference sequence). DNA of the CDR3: TGCAGTGTTAGACAGGGTACCGATGAGCAGTTCTTC. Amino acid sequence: CSVRQGTDEQFF.

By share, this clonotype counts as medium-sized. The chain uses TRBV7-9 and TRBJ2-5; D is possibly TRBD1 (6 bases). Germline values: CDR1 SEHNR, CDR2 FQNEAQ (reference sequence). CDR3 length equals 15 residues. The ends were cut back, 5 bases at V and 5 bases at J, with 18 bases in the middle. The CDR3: CASSPRPQGEETQYF. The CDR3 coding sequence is TGTGCCAGCAGCCCTAGGCCACAGGGAGAGGAGACCCAGTACTTC.

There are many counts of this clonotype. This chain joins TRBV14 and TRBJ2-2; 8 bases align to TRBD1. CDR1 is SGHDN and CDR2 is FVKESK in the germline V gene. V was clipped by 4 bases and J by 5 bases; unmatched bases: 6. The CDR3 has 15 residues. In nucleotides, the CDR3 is TGTGCCAGCAGCCGAGCCAGGACAGGGACCGGGGAGCTGTTTTTT. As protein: CASSRARTGTGELFF.

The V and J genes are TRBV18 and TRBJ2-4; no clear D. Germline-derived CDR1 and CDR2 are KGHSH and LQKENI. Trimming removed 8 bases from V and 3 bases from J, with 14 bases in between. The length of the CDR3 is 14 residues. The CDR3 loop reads CASSAAGNKNIQYF. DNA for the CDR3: TGTGCCAGCAGCGCTGCTGGGAACAAAAACATTCAGTACTTC.

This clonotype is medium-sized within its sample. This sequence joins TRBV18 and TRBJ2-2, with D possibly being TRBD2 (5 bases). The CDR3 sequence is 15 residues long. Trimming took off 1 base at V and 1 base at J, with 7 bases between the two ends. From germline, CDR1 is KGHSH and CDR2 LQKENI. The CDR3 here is CASSPLAMNTGELFF. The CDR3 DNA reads TGTGCCAGCTCACCACTAGCGATGAACACCGGGGAGCTGTTTTTT.

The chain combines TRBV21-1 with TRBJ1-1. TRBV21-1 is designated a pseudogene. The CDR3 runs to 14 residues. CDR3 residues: CASNGRVVRTEAFF. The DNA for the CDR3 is TGTGCCAGCAATGGTAGGGTCGTGAGAACTGAAGCTTTCTTT.

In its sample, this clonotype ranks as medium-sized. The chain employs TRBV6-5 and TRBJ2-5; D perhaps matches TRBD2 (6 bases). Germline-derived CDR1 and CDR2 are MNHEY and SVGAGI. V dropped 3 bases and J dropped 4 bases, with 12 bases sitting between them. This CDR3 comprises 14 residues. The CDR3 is CASSYGGGRETQYF. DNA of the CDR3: TGTGCCAGCAGTTATGGGGGAGGAAGAGAGACCCAGTACTTC.

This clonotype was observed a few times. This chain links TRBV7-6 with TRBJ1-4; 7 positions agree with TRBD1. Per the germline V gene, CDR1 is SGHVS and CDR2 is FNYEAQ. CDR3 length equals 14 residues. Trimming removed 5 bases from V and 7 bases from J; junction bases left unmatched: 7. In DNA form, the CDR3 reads TGTGCCAGCAGCCTGACAGGGCCGGGTGAAAAACTGTTTTTT. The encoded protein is CASSLTGPGEKLFF.

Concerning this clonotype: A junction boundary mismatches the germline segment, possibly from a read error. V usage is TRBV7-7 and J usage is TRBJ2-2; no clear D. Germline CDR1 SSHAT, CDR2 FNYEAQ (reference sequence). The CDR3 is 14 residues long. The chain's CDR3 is CASSLGGMTGELFF. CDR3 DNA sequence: TGTGCTAGCAGCTTAGGTGGGATGACCGGGGAGCTGTTTTTT.

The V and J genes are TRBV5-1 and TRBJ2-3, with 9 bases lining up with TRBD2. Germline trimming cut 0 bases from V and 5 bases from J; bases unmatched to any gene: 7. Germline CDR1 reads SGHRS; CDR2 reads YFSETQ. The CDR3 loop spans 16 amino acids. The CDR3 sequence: CASSLAGAGGGDTQYF. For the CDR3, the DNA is TGCGCCAGCAGCTTGGCCGGAGCGGGAGGAGGAGATACGCAGTATTTT.

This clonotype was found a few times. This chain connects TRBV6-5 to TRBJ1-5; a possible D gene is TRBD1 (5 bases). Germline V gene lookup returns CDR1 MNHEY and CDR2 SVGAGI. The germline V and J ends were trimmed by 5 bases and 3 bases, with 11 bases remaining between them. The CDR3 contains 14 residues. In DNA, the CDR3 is TGTGCCAGCAGTGCGGGACTAACCAATCAGCCCCAGCATTTT. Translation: CASSAGLTNQPQHF.

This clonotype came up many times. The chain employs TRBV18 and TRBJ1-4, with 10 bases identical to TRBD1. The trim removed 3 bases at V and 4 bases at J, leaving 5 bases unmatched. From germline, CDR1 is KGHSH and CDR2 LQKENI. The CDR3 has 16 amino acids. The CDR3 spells CASSPGTGAFNEKLFF. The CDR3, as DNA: TGTGCCAGCTCACCGGGGACAGGGGCTTTTAATGAAAAACTGTTTTTT.

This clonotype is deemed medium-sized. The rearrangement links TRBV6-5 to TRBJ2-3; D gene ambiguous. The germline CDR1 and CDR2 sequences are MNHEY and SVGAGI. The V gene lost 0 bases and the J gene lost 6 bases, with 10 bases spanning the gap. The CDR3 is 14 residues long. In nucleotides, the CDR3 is TGTGCCAGCAGTTACTCCCGGTCTCAGGATACGCAGTATTTT. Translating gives CASSYSRSQDTQYF.

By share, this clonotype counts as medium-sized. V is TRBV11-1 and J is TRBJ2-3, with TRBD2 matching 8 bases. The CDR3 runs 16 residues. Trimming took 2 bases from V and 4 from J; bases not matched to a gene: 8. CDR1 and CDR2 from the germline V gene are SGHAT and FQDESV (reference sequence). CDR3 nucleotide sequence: TGTGCCAGCAGCTTACGGCGGGGGGCCCTCCCAGATACGCAGTATTTT. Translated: CASSLRRGALPDTQYF.

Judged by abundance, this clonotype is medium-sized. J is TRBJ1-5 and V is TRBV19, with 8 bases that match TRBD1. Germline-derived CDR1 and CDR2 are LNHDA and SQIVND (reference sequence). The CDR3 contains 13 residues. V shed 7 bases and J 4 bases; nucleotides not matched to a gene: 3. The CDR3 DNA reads TGTGCCAGTAACGGACAGGGAAATCAGCCCCAGCATTTT. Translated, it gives CASNGQGNQPQHF.

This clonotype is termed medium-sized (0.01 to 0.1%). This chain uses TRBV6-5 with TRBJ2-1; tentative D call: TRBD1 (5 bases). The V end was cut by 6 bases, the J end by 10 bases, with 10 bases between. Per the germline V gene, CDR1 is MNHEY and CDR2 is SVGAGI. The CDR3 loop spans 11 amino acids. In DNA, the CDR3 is TGTGCCAGCAGCCAGTGGGGCGAGCAGTTCTTC. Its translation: CASSQWGEQFF.